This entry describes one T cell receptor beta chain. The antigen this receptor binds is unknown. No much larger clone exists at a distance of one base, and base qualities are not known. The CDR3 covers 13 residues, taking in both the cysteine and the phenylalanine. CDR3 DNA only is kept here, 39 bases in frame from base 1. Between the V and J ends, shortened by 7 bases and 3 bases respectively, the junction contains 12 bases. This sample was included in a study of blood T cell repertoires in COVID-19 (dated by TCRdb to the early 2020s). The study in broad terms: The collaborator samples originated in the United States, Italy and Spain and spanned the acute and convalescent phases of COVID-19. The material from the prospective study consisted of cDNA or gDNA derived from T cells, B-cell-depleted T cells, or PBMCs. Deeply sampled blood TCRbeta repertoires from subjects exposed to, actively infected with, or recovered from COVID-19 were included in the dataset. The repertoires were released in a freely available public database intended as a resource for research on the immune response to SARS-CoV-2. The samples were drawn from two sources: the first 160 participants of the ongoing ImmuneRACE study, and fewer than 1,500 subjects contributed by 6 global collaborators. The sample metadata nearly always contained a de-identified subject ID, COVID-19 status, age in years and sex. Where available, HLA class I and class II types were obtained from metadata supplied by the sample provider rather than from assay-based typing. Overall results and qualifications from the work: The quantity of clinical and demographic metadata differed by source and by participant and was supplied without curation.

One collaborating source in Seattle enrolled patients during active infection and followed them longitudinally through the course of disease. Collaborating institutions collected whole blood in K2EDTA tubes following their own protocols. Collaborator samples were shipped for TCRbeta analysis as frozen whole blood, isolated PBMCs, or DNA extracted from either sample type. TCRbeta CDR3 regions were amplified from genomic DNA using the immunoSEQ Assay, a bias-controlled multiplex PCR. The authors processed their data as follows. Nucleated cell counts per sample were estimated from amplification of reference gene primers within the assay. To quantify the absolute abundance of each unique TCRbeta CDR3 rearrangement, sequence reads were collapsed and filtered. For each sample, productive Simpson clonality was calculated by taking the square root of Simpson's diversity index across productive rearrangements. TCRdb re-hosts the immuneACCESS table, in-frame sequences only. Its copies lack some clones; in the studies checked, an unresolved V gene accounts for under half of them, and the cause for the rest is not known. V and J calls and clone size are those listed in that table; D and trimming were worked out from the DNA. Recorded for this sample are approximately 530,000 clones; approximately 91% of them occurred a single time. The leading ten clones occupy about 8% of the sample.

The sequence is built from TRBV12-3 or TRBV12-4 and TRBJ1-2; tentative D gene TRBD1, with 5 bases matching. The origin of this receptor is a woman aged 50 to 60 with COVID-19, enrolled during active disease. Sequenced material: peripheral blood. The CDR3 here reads CASKVTGDYGYTF. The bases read TGTGCCAGCAAAGTAACGGGGGACTATGGCTACACCTTC.